Listed below are T cell receptor beta chains from one sample, sequenced in a study of cytomegalovirus exposure and HLA in healthy donors. Method: immunoSEQ multiplex PCR; TCRdb's copy keeps in-frame clones and lacks some. The sample has approximately 200,000 clones; approximately 84% are singletons. Sequenced: PBMCs. The receptor source for this set is a boy younger than 18 in good health and CMV-seronegative. CDR3s include the opening cysteine and the closing phenylalanine or tryptophan. The D gene is left open where the match is weak. Part of the rows lack a size; the others show once, few, many or a class for expanded clones.

size: .
V: TRBV6-5
J: TRBJ1-5
D: .
DNA: TGTGCCAGCAGTCCGAGGGGGAGCAATCAGCCCCAGCATTTT
CDR3: CASSPRGSNQPQHF

size: .
V: TRBV9
J: TRBJ2-3
D: .
DNA: TGTGCCAGCAGCGTAGCTCCCCACTACACAGATACGCAGTATTTT
CDR3: CASSVAPHYTDTQYF

size: .
V: TRBV7-2
J: TRBJ1-3
D: .
DNA: TGTGCCAGCAGTAAGGACAGCTCTGGAAACACCATATATTTT
CDR3: CASSKDSSGNTIYF

size: few
V: TRBV5-4
J: TRBJ1-1
D: TRBD1
DNA: TGTGCCAGCAGCCCGGGACAGGTATGGGAAGCTTTCTTT
CDR3: CASSPGQVWEAFF

size: .
V: TRBV7-9
J: TRBJ2-2
D: .
DNA: TGTGCCAGCAGCGGCCGGGACTGGCCCGGGGAGCTGTTTTTT
CDR3: CASSGRDWPGELFF

size: .
V: TRBV6-5
J: TRBJ2-7
D: TRBD2
DNA: TGTGCCAGCTCAATGGGGGGGTTAGCCTACGAGCAGTACTTC
CDR3: CASSMGGLAYEQYF

size: .
V: TRBV6-1
J: TRBJ1-6
D: .
DNA: TGTGCCAGCAGTCCTATGGAGTGGAATTCACCCCTCCACTTT
CDR3: CASSPMEWNSPLHF

size: .
V: TRBV7-9
J: TRBJ2-3
D: .
DNA: TGTGCCAGCAGCCGCGCCTTACTCACAGATACGCAGTATTTT
CDR3: CASSRALLTDTQYF

size: once
V: TRBV10-2
J: TRBJ1-1
D: TRBD1
DNA: TGCGCCACCCTGGGAAGGACAGGGGGCTCACGGACCAACACTGAAGCTTTCTTT
CDR3: CATLGRTGGSRTNTEAFF

size: .
V: TRBV23-1
J: TRBJ2-3
D: .
DNA: TGCGCCAGCAGTAAGCCTCCGGGGAGGACGAGCACAGATACGCAGTATTTT
CDR3: CASSKPPGRTSTDTQYF

size: .
V: TRBV28
J: TRBJ2-7
D: .
DNA: TGTGCCAGCACTAGCAGGGGCGATTACGAGCAGTACTTC
CDR3: CASTSRGDYEQYF

size: .
V: TRBV6-6
J: TRBJ1-2
D: .
DNA: TGTGCCAGCAGCCCCGACGACCCGGGGGGGGATGGCTACACCTTC
CDR3: CASSPDDPGGDGYTF

size: .
V: TRBV18
J: TRBJ2-3
D: TRBD2
DNA: TGTGCCAGCTCAGCACTAGCGGGGGGACCTAGGGGCACAGATACGCAGTATTTT
CDR3: CASSALAGGPRGTDTQYF

size: few
V: TRBV19
J: TRBJ2-2
D: .
DNA: TGTGCCAGTAGTTATGGCCCGAACACCGGGGAGCTGTTTTTT
CDR3: CASSYGPNTGELFF

size: .
V: TRBV29-1
J: TRBJ1-5
D: TRBD1
DNA: TGCAGCGTAAGGGGGACAGTCAATCAGCCCCAGCATTTT
CDR3: CSVRGTVNQPQHF

size: .
V: TRBV28
J: TRBJ2-7
D: TRBD2
DNA: TGTGCCAGCTGGGGGGGCTACGAGCAGTACTTC
CDR3: CASWGGYEQYF

size: .
V: TRBV18
J: TRBJ2-1
D: .
DNA: TGTGCCAGCTCACTCCAGAACAATGAGCAGTTCTTC
CDR3: CASSLQNNEQFF

size: once
V: TRBV6-5
J: TRBJ2-1
D: .
DNA: TGTGCCAGCAGTTACTCCGGGGGAGCGAGCAATGAGCAGTTCTTC
CDR3: CASSYSGGASNEQFF

size: .
V: TRBV4-2
J: TRBJ1-1
D: .
DNA: TGTGCCAGCAGCCAAATCGCTTCGGGTGAAGCTTTCTTT
CDR3: CASSQIASGEAFF

size: .
V: TRBV29-1
J: TRBJ1-2
D: TRBD1
DNA: TGCAGCGCCGACAGGGGGGTGCTGGACGGCTACACCTTC
CDR3: CSADRGVLDGYTF

size: .
V: TRBV9
J: TRBJ2-2
D: TRBD2
DNA: TGTGCCAGCAGCCCCCGACTAGCTAGTACCGGGGAGCTGTTTTTT
CDR3: CASSPRLASTGELFF

size: .
V: TRBV6-5
J: TRBJ1-2
D: .
DNA: TGTGCCAGCAGTCTAGGGAGGGGAGCTAACTATGGCTACACCTTC
CDR3: CASSLGRGANYGYTF

size: .
V: TRBV13
J: TRBJ2-7
D: TRBD1
DNA: TGTGCCAGCAGCTCGGGGACAGGTTCCTACGAGCAGTACTTC
CDR3: CASSSGTGSYEQYF

size: .
V: TRBV30
J: TRBJ1-2
D: .
DNA: TGTGCCTGGGGGCGGGGTGACTATGGCTACACCTTC
CDR3: CAWGRGDYGYTF

size: .
V: TRBV27
J: TRBJ2-7
D: .
DNA: TGTGCCAGCAGTTTACGCGGGAAAGGGCAGTACTTC
CDR3: CASSLRGKGQYF

size: few
V: TRBV6-5
J: TRBJ1-1
D: .
DNA: TGTGCCAGCAGTTACTCGGGTAGGGGGATTACTGAAGCTTTCTTT
CDR3: CASSYSGRGITEAFF

size: few
V: TRBV6-5
J: TRBJ2-7
D: .
DNA: TGTGCCAGCAGTTACGGGACAACCTACGAGCAGTACTTC
CDR3: CASSYGTTYEQYF

size: .
V: TRBV7-6
J: TRBJ1-4
D: .
DNA: TGTGCCAGCAGCCCCAGGGGAGTTGGGGAAAAACTGTTTTTT
CDR3: CASSPRGVGEKLFF

size: .
V: TRBV30
J: TRBJ1-6
D: .
DNA: TGTGCCTGGAGTGTTAGTACCTATAATTCACCCCTCCACTTT
CDR3: CAWSVSTYNSPLHF

size: once
V: TRBV5-1
J: TRBJ1-6
D: TRBD1
DNA: TGCGCCAGCAGCTCGACCCAGGGGGCCAATTCACCCCTCCACTTT
CDR3: CASSSTQGANSPLHF

size: .
V: TRBV7-6
J: TRBJ1-3
D: .
DNA: TGTGCCAGCAGCTTAGGGGTTCCGGGGTCTGGAAACACCATATATTTT
CDR3: CASSLGVPGSGNTIYF

size: once
V: TRBV5-1
J: TRBJ2-7
D: TRBD2
DNA: TGCGCCAGCAGCCGTAGCGGGGGGGAGACCTACGAGCAGTACTTC
CDR3: CASSRSGGETYEQYF

size: once
V: TRBV27
J: TRBJ1-4
D: TRBD1
DNA: TGTGCCAGCGGCTGGGACAGAAAACTGTTTTTT
CDR3: CASGWDRKLFF

size: few
V: TRBV6-5
J: TRBJ1-1
D: .
DNA: TGTGCCAGCAGTTATACTGGTGGGGCCATGAACACTGAAGCTTTCTTT
CDR3: CASSYTGGAMNTEAFF

size: .
V: TRBV9
J: TRBJ2-2
D: .
DNA: TGTGCCAGCAGCGTAACCGTAGCCGACACCGGGGAGCTGTTTTTT
CDR3: CASSVTVADTGELFF

size: .
V: TRBV15
J: TRBJ2-1
D: .
DNA: TGTGCCACCAGCAGAGCAGGGTGGAATGAGCAGTTCTTC
CDR3: CATSRAGWNEQFF

size: .
V: TRBV7-6
J: TRBJ2-2
D: TRBD2
DNA: TGTGCCAGCAGCTTACCCCGGGACTACCGCTATTCCGGGGAGCTGTTTTTT
CDR3: CASSLPRDYRYSGELFF

size: .
V: TRBV9
J: TRBJ2-3
D: .
DNA: TGTGCCAGCAGCGTGACACAGGTCGAGGTAGATACGCAGTATTTT
CDR3: CASSVTQVEVDTQYF

size: .
V: TRBV15
J: TRBJ2-3
D: .
DNA: TGTGCCACCAGCAGAGGTAACCAGGGCGCGCAGTATTTT
CDR3: CATSRGNQGAQYF

size: .
V: TRBV7-8
J: TRBJ2-7
D: TRBD2
DNA: TGTGCCAGCAGCCCGGGACTAGTCTACGAGCAGTACTTC
CDR3: CASSPGLVYEQYF

size: once
V: TRBV11-2
J: TRBJ2-2
D: .
DNA: TGTGCCAGCAGCTTAAATCTTCGTAGTTCGAACACCGGGGAGCTGTTTTTT
CDR3: CASSLNLRSSNTGELFF

size: .
V: TRBV19
J: TRBJ1-2
D: TRBD1
DNA: TGTGCCAGTAGTTCCAGGACAGGGAGGGTCTATGGCTACACCTTC
CDR3: CASSSRTGRVYGYTF

size: .
V: TRBV30
J: TRBJ2-7
D: .
DNA: TGTGCCTGGAACAGTCCCCCCTACGAGCAGTACTTC
CDR3: CAWNSPPYEQYF

size: .
V: TRBV28
J: TRBJ1-2
D: .
DNA: TGTGCCAGCAGCCTCAGGGGAAACTATGGCTACACCTTC
CDR3: CASSLRGNYGYTF

size: few
V: TRBV5-8
J: TRBJ1-2
D: .
DNA: TGTGCCAGCAGCTTGTTCAGGGGAGGGTCGTATGGCTACACCTTC
CDR3: CASSLFRGGSYGYTF

size: .
V: TRBV7-2
J: TRBJ1-4
D: .
DNA: TGTGCCAGCAGCTCATCGACAAGGAATGAAAAACTGTTTTTT
CDR3: CASSSSTRNEKLFF

size: .
V: TRBV30
J: TRBJ2-7
D: TRBD1
DNA: TGTGCCTGGAGTTTTTCTACCGGGACAGGGTTTTTTAGGGGCTACGAGCAGTACTTC
CDR3: CAWSFSTGTGFFRGYEQYF

size: .
V: TRBV5-1
J: TRBJ1-1
D: .
DNA: TGCGCCAGCAGCCCACAGGGTAACACTGAAGCTTTCTTT
CDR3: CASSPQGNTEAFF

size: .
V: TRBV20-1
J: TRBJ2-1
D: .
DNA: TGCAGTAGGGGCCATGAGCAGTTCTTC
CDR3: CSRGHEQFF

size: .
V: TRBV5-6
J: TRBJ2-2
D: .
DNA: TGTGCCAGCAGCTTGGCGCGGGGCATCAACACCGGGGAGCTGTTTTTT
CDR3: CASSLARGINTGELFF

size: .
V: TRBV7-6
J: TRBJ1-1
D: TRBD1
DNA: TGTGCCAGCAGCTTAGGTCAGGGGGGGAACACTGAAGCTTTCTTT
CDR3: CASSLGQGGNTEAFF